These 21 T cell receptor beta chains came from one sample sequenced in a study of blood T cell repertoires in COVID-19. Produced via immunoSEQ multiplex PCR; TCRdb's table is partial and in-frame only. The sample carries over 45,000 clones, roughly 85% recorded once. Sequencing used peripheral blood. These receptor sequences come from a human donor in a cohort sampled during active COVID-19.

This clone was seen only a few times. This CDR3 reads CATSDVGRHYGYTF. CDR3 coding DNA: TGTGCCACCAGTGATGTGGGGCGGCACTATGGCTACACCTTC. The chain carries TRBV24-1 and TRBJ1-2; tentative D call: TRBD1 (5 bases). The V gene's germline CDR1 is KGHDR and CDR2 SFDVKD. The V end lost 3 bases, the J end lost 3 bases, and 10 bases lay between the germline ends. This CDR3 comprises 14 residues.

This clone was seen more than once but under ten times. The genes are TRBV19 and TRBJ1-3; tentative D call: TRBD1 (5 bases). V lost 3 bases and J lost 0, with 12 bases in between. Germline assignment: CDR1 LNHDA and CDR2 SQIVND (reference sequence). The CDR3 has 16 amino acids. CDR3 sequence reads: CASSIGGRVSGNTIYF. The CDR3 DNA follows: TGTGCCAGTAGTATCGGGGGACGAGTCTCTGGAAACACCATATATTTT. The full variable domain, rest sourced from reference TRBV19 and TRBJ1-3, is DGGITQSPKYLFRKEGQNVTLSCEQNLNHDAMYWYRQDPGQGLRLIYYSQIVNDFQKGDIAEGYSVSREKKESFPLTVTSAQKNPTAFYLCASSIGGRVSGNTIYFGEGSWLTVV.

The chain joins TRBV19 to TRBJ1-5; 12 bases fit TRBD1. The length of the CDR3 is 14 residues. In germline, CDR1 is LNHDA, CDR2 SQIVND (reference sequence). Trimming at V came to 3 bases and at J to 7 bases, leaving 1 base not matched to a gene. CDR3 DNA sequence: TGTGCCAGTAGTATCGGGACAGGGGGCCAGCCCCAGCATTTT. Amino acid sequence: CASSIGTGGQPQHF.

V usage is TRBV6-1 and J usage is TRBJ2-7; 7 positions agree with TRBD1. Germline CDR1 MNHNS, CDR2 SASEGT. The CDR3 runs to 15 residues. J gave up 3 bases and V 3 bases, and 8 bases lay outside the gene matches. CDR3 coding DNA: TGTGCCAGCAGTGATTTCCGGGACAGAAGCTACGAGCAGTACTTC. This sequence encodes CASSDFRDRSYEQYF.

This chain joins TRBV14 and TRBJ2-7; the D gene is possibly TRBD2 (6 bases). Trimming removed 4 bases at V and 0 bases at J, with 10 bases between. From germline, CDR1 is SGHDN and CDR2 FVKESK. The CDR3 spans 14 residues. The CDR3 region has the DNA TGTGCCAGCAGCCGAACCGGGAGCTCCTACGAGCAGTACTTC. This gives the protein CASSRTGSSYEQYF.

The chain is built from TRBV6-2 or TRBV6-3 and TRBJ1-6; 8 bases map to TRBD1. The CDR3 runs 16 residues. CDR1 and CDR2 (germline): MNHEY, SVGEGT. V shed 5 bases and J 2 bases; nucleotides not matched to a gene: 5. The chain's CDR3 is CASSPDRGPYNSPLHF. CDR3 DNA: TGTGCCAGCAGTCCAGACAGGGGTCCCTATAATTCACCCCTCCACTTT.

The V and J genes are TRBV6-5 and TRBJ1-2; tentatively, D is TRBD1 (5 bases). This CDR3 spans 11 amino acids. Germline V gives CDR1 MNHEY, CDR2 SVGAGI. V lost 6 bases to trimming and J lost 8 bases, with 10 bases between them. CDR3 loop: CASSPGGGYTF. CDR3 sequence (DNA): TGTGCCAGCAGCCCGGGGGGAGGCTACACCTTC.

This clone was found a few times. CDR3 residues: CASSGQGGSPLHF. CDR3 bases: TGCGCCAGCAGTGGACAGGGGGGTTCACCCCTCCACTTT. This chain connects TRBV10-1 to TRBJ1-6; 9 positions agree with TRBD1. The CDR3 consists of 13 residues. Germline CDR1 and CDR2: WNHNN and SYGVQD (reference sequence). The V segment lost 4 bases and the J segment 9 bases; nucleotides outside the gene matches: 1.

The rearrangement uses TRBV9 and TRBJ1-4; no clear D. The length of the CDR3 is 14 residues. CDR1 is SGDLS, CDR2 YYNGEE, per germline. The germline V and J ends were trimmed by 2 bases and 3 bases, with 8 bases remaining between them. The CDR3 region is CASSVSRANEKLFF. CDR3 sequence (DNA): TGTGCCAGCAGCGTCTCACGAGCTAATGAAAAACTGTTTTTT.

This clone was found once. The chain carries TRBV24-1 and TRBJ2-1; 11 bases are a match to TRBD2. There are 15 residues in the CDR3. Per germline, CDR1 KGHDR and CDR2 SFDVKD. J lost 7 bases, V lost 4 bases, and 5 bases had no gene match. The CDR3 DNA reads TGTGCCACCAGTGACCCCGGGACTAGCGGAAATGAGCAGTTCTTC. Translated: CATSDPGTSGNEQFF.

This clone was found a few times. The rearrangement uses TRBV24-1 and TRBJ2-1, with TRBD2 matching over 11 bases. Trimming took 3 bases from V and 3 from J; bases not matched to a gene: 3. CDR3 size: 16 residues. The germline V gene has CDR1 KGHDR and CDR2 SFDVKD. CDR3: CATSDPGTSGYNEQFF. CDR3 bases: TGTGCCACCAGTGATCCCGGGACTAGCGGCTACAATGAGCAGTTCTTC.

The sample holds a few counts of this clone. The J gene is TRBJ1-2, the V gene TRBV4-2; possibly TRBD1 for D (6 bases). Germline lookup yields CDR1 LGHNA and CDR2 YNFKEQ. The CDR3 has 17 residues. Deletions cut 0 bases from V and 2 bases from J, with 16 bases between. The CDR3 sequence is CASSQDHRERGNYGYTF. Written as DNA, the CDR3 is TGTGCCAGCAGCCAAGATCACAGGGAAAGAGGAAACTATGGCTACACCTTC.

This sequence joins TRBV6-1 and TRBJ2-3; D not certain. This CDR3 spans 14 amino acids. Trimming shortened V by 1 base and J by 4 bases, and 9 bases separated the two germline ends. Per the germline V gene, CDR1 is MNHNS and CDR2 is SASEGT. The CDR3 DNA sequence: TGTGCCAGCAGTGAAGATACAGTGTCAGATACGCAGTATTTT. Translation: CASSEDTVSDTQYF.

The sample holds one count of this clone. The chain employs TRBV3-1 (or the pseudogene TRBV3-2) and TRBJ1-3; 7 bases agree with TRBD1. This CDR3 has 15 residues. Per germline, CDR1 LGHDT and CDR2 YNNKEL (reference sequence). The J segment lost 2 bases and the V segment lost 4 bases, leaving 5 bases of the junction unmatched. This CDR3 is CASSPLTGTGNTIYF. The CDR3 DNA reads TGTGCCAGCAGCCCACTGACAGGGACTGGAAACACCATATATTTT.

The CDR3 region has the DNA TGTGCCAGCAGGGCAGGGACAGGGACGGACCAGCCCCAGCATTTT. This translates into CASRAGTGTDQPQHF. This sequence joins TRBV6-4 and TRBJ1-5; the match to TRBD1 covers 9 bases. This CDR3 region has 15 residues. Trimming cost V 6 bases and J 7 bases; bases outside gene matches: 10. The germline V gene has CDR1 MRHNA and CDR2 SNTAGT.

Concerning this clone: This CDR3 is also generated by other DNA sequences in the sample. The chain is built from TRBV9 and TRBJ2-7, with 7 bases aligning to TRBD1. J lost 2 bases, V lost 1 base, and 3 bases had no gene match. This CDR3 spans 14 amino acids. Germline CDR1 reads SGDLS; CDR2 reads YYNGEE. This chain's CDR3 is CASSVQGVPYEQYF. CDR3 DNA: TGTGCCAGCAGCGTACAGGGGGTTCCCTACGAGCAGTACTTC.

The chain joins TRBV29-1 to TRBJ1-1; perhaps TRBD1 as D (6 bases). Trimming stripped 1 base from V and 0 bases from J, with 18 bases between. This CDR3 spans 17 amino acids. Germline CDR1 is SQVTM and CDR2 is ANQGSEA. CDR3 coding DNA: TGCAGCGTTGAAGCCTACAGGGTAGGGTGGGTGAACACTGAAGCTTTCTTT. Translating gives CSVEAYRVGWVNTEAFF.

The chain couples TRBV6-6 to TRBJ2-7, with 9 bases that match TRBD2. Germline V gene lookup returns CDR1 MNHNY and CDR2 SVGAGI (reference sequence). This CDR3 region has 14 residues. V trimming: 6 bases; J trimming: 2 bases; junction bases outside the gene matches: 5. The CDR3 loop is CASRREGITYEQYF. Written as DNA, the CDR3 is TGTGCCAGCAGGCGGGAGGGGATAACCTACGAGCAGTACTTC.

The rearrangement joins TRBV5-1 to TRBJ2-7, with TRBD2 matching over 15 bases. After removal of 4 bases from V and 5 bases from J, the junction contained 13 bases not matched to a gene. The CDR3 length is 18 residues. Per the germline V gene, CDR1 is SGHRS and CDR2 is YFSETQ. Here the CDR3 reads CASSPPGLAGGRGNEQYF. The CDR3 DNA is TGCGCCAGCAGCCCTCCGGGACTAGCGGGAGGAAGGGGGAACGAGCAGTACTTC.

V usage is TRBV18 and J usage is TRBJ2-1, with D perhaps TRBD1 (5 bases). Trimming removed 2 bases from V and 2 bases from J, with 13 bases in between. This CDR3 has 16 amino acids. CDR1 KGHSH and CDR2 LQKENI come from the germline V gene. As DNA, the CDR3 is TGTGCCAGCTCACCAGGTGGGGCAGCAACCTACAATGAGCAGTTCTTC. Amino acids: CASSPGGAATYNEQFF.

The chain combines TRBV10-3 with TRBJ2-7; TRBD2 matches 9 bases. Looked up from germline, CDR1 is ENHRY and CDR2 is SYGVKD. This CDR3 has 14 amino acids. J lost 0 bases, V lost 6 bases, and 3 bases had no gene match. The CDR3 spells CAIRRLADSYEQYF. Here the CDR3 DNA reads TGTGCCATCAGGAGACTAGCGGACTCCTACGAGCAGTACTTC.